The sample holds a few counts of the clone carrying this TCR beta chain. The data are from a study of blood T cell repertoires in COVID-19. Study-level background: PBMCs, B-cell-depleted T cells, or T cells provided the cDNA or gDNA that made up the material.

Sequenced by immunoSEQ multiplex PCR; TCRdb stores in-frame clones only, minus some. The sample has hundreds of thousands of clones; approximately 83% are singletons. The source material was peripheral blood. This sequence was found in a woman between 25 and 40 years old with COVID-19, enrolled during active disease.

CDR3 region: CASSSSGRWGEQFF. The CDR3 coding sequence is TGTGCCAGCAGCTCTAGCGGGAGGTGGGGTGAGCAGTTCTTC. The chain links TRBV7-2 to TRBJ2-1; 11 bases fit TRBD2. After removal of 4 bases from V and 9 bases from J, the junction contained 5 bases not matched to a gene. CDR1 is SGHTA and CDR2 is FQGNSA in the germline V gene. The CDR3 has 14 residues.